This TCR beta chain comes out of a study of T cell clonality in common variable immunodeficiency. Germline-derived CDR1 and CDR2 are MNHNS and SASEGT. The CDR3 runs 13 residues. Whole-study results and caveats: T cell subpopulation sequencing would be needed to explain CVID clonality. CVID patient heterogeneity limited repertoire-clinical complication correlations.

Equal genomic DNA amounts from CVID and control samples were sequenced. This table comes from immunoSEQ multiplex PCR, and its TCRdb copy is limited to in-frame clones, with some not included. The sample is made up of about 40,000 clones, none counted only once. This clone was counted many times. The antigen remains unidentified. The missing CDR3 end, 3 residues past where the read stops, is filled in from the germline J gene. Material: peripheral blood mononuclear cells. The sequence was collected from a person aged 18 to 75 in good health. J is TRBJ1-2 and V is TRBV6-1; TRBD1 agrees at 7 bases. This CDR3 is CASSEVEDRYYTF. The sequenced part of the CDR3 DNA is TGTGCCAGCAGTGAAGTGGAGGACAGGTAC.